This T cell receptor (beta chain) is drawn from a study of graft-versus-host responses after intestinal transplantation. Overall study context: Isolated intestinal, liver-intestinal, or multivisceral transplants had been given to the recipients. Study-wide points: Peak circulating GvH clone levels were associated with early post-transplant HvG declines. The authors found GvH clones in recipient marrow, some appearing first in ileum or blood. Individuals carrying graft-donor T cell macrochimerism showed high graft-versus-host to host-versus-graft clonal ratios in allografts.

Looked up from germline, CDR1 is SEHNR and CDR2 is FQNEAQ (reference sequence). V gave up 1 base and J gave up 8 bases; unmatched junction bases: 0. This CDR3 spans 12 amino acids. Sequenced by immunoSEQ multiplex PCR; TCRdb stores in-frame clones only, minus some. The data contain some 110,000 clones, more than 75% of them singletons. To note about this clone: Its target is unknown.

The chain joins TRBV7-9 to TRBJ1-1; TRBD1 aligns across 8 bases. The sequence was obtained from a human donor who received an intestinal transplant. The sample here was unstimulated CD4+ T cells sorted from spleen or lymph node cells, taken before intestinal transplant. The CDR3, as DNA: TGTGCCAGCAGCTTAGGGGACAGGGAAGCTTTCTTT. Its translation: CASSLGDREAFF.